This passage covers 25 T cell receptor beta chains from one sample sequenced in a study of blood T cell repertoires in COVID-19. Assay: immunoSEQ multiplex PCR; the TCRdb copy retains only in-frame clones and omits some. The sample has over 65,000 clones, around 90% seen once. Sequenced: peripheral blood. The receptors stem from a human donor in a cohort sampled during active COVID-19.

V is TRBV14 and J is TRBJ1-3; D is unresolved. The CDR3 is 15 residues long. The ends were cut back, 0 bases at V and 4 bases at J, with 10 bases in the middle. CDR1 SGHDN and CDR2 FVKESK come from the germline V gene. The CDR3 region has the DNA TGTGCCAGCAGCCAAGAAGCCGGGTGGGGAAACACCATATATTTT. The encoded protein is CASSQEAGWGNTIYF.

There are a few counts of this clone. The chain links TRBV7-9 to TRBJ2-7, with 9 positions matching TRBD1. The J segment lost 0 bases and the V segment lost 6 bases, leaving 9 bases of the junction unmatched. CDR3 size: 16 residues. Germline CDR1 SEHNR, CDR2 FQNEAQ (reference sequence). The CDR3 protein is CASSPRKTGGSYEQYF. The CDR3 DNA reads as TGTGCCAGCAGTCCCAGAAAGACAGGGGGCTCCTACGAGCAGTACTTC.

The chain combines TRBV11-1 with TRBJ1-1; D is uncertain. CDR3 length: 12 residues. CDR1 and CDR2 from the germline V gene are SGHAT and FQDESV (reference sequence). The V gene lost 3 bases and the J gene lost 1 base, with 3 bases spanning the gap. In DNA form, the CDR3 reads TGTGCCAGCAGCTTCGGGAACACTGAAGCTTTCTTT. As protein: CASSFGNTEAFF.

The chain employs TRBV11-2 and TRBJ2-3; 8 bases are shared with TRBD2. The CDR3 covers 17 residues. Germline V gives CDR1 SGHAT, CDR2 FQNNGV. Trimming at V came to 4 bases and at J to 0 bases, leaving 9 bases not matched to a gene. The CDR3 sequence: CASSSSPASGSTDTQYF. The CDR3 nucleotides read TGTGCCAGCAGCTCCTCCCCCGCTAGCGGGAGCACAGATACGCAGTATTTT. Looking up the rest from reference TRBV11-2 and TRBJ2-3 gives the full variable domain: EAGVAQSPRYKIIEKRQSVAFWCNPISGHATLYWYQQILGQGPKLLIQFQNNGVVDDSQLPKDRFSAERLKGVDSTLKIQPAKLEDSAVYLCASSSSPASGSTDTQYFGPGTRLTVL.

V and J are TRBV5-4 and TRBJ2-1; a possible D gene is TRBD2 (6 bases). V was pared by 1 base and J by 6 bases, with 11 bases between. Germline lookup yields CDR1 SGHNT and CDR2 YYREEE (reference sequence). The CDR3 is 14 amino acids. CDR3 nucleotides: TGTGCCAGCAGCTTGCGTGGGAGGACCAATGAGCAGTTCTTC. This codes for CASSLRGRTNEQFF.

The chain recombines TRBV7-3 with TRBJ2-1; 10 positions match TRBD2. The V gene's germline CDR1 is SGHTA and CDR2 FQGTGA. Trimming took 9 bases from V and 6 from J; bases not matched to a gene: 17. There are 17 residues in the CDR3. The CDR3 reads CARHGGPGLAICNEQFF. The CDR3 coding sequence is TGTGCCAGACATGGGGGACCGGGACTAGCGATCTGCAATGAGCAGTTCTTC.

The CDR3 region is CASSLGLWETQYF. DNA for the CDR3: TGTGCCAGCAGCTTGGGGCTCTGGGAGACCCAGTACTTC. The J gene is TRBJ2-5, the V gene TRBV5-8; no clear D gene. The ends were cut back, 0 bases at V and 5 bases at J, with 8 bases in the middle. Germline V gene data show CDR1 as SGHTS and CDR2 as YDEGEE. The CDR3 is made up of 13 amino acids.

The chain links TRBV7-2 to TRBJ2-1; TRBD2 matches at 10 bases. Germline V gene sequence: CDR1 SGHTA, CDR2 FQGNSA. The CDR3 has 14 residues. Unmatched junction bases numbered 3, after V lost 1 base and J lost 9 bases. CDR3 nucleotide sequence: TGTGCCAGCAGCTTAGGAGCGGGAGGGAGTGAGCAGTTCTTC. Protein sequence: CASSLGAGGSEQFF.

This chain joins TRBV12-3 or TRBV12-4 and TRBJ1-6, with D perhaps TRBD1 (6 bases). The V end lost 6 bases, the J end lost 7 bases, and 10 bases lay between the germline ends. The CDR3 extends over 13 amino acids. CDR3 nucleotide sequence: TGTGCCAGCAGACAGGGAAGGAATTCACCCCTCCACTTT. Amino acids: CASRQGRNSPLHF.

The V gene is TRBV5-1, the J gene TRBJ2-2; 8 bases agree with TRBD2. Germline CDR1 is SGHRS and CDR2 is YFSETQ. V lost 1 base and J lost 5; bases outside the gene matches: 4. The CDR3 has 15 amino acids. CDR3 sequence reads: CASSLSVAGTGELFF. The DNA for the CDR3 is TGCGCCAGCAGCTTGTCGGTAGCGGGAACCGGGGAGCTGTTTTTT.

The table lists this clone with a count of one. In DNA, the CDR3 is TGTGCCAGCAGGGGCCGGGACAGAACCTACGAGCAGTACTTC. It codes for CASRGRDRTYEQYF. This chain joins TRBV6-5 and TRBJ2-7; TRBD1 matches at 7 bases. With V trimmed by 6 bases and J by 2 bases, 7 bases remained unmatched. The CDR3 consists of 14 residues. Germline CDR1 and CDR2: MNHEY and SVGAGI.

J is TRBJ1-6 and V is TRBV5-4; D perhaps matches TRBD1 (6 bases). The CDR3 is made up of 15 amino acids. The V gene lost 0 bases and the J gene lost 10 bases, with 14 bases spanning the gap. The germline V gene encodes CDR1 SGHNT and CDR2 YYREEE (reference sequence). The CDR3 DNA follows: TGTGCCAGCAGCTTGGGGGGGCAGGGATGGTCACCCCTCCACTTT. It specifies CASSLGGQGWSPLHF.

This chain joins TRBV7-9 and TRBJ2-3; TRBD1 matches at 10 bases. After removal of 5 bases from V and 2 bases from J, the junction contained 7 bases not matched to a gene. The CDR3 sequence is 16 residues long. Germline V gene lookup returns CDR1 SEHNR and CDR2 FQNEAQ (reference sequence). The CDR3 protein is CASSGGQGRATDTQYF. The DNA of the CDR3 is TGTGCCAGCAGCGGGGGACAGGGGAGAGCCACAGATACGCAGTATTTT.

The CDR3 sequence: CATSRGGGDTDTQYF. CDR3 sequence (DNA): TGTGCCACCAGCAGAGGCGGCGGGGACACAGATACGCAGTATTTT. The chain employs TRBV15 and TRBJ2-3, with a possible D match to TRBD2 (6 bases). Germline V lookup: CDR1 LNHNV, CDR2 YYDKDF (reference sequence). V was pared by 1 base and J by 2 bases, with 10 bases between. The CDR3 extends over 15 amino acids.

The chain is built from TRBV5-1 and TRBJ2-7; TRBD1 aligns across 9 bases. This CDR3 comprises 14 residues. Germline CDR1 reads SGHRS; CDR2 reads YFSETQ. V was pared by 6 bases and J by 3 bases, with 7 bases of the junction left unmatched. For the CDR3, the DNA is TGCGCCAGCAAAGAAGGGACAGGGAACTACGAGCAGTACTTC. It specifies CASKEGTGNYEQYF.

The rearrangement uses TRBV5-1 and TRBJ2-2, with 8 bases aligning to TRBD2. The CDR3 totals 14 residues. Looked up from germline, CDR1 is SGHRS and CDR2 is YFSETQ. With V trimmed by 0 bases and J by 6 bases, 1 base remained unmatched. CDR3 loop: CASSLELAAGELFF. The CDR3 region has the DNA TGCGCCAGCAGCTTGGAACTAGCGGCCGGGGAGCTGTTTTTT.

The chain combines TRBV29-1 with TRBJ2-3; 8 positions agree with TRBD2. After removal of 7 bases from V and 2 bases from J, the junction contained 5 bases not matched to a gene. CDR1 is SQVTM, CDR2 ANQGSEA, per germline. The CDR3 contains 13 residues. The CDR3 DNA reads as TGCAGCGCCGGGAGGGTAGACACAGATACGCAGTATTTT. Amino acid sequence: CSAGRVDTDTQYF.

This clone appeared once. CDR3 amino acids: CAWRFYRGSDWGPANEQFF. In nucleotides, the CDR3 is TGTGCCTGGAGGTTCTACAGGGGCTCCGACTGGGGCCCCGCCAATGAGCAGTTCTTC. The chain recombines TRBV30 with TRBJ2-1; 7 bases align to TRBD1. This CDR3 region has 19 residues. The trim removed 3 bases at V and 6 bases at J, leaving 23 bases unmatched. Germline V lookup: CDR1 GTSNPN, CDR2 SVGIG (reference sequence).

The rearrangement links TRBV6-5 to TRBJ1-2; no definite D call. The CDR3 is 14 amino acids. Germline V gene sequence: CDR1 MNHEY, CDR2 SVGAGI. V was clipped by 6 bases and J by 2 bases, with 13 bases between them. The CDR3 DNA sequence: TGTGCCAGCAGCCCCTCGCGGGGAAACTATGGCTACACCTTC. Residues: CASSPSRGNYGYTF.

The genes are TRBV9 and TRBJ2-7; 7 nucleotides line up with TRBD1. This CDR3 region has 15 residues. CDR1 is SGDLS and CDR2 is YYNGEE in the germline V gene. V dropped 0 bases and J dropped 0; count of bases not matched to a gene: 3. This chain's CDR3 is CASSVGGQNSYEQYF. The CDR3 DNA sequence: TGTGCCAGCAGCGTAGGGGGACAGAACTCCTACGAGCAGTACTTC.

This sequence joins TRBV19 and TRBJ1-1, with no clear D. Trimming pared 3 bases from V and 0 bases from J, leaving 11 bases between. The germline V gene encodes CDR1 LNHDA and CDR2 SQIVND (reference sequence). The CDR3 runs to 15 residues. CDR3 sequence reads: CASSIGQFMNTEAFF. The CDR3 DNA sequence: TGTGCCAGTAGTATTGGCCAGTTCATGAACACTGAAGCTTTCTTT.

J is TRBJ2-5 and V is TRBV2; D is perhaps TRBD2 (5 bases). There are 13 residues in the CDR3. The V end lost 6 bases, the J end lost 5 bases, and 13 bases lay between the germline ends. Per the germline V gene, CDR1 is SNHLY and CDR2 is FYNNEI. In DNA, the CDR3 is TGTGCCAGCAGCTCGGCTAGCCGTGAGACCCAGTACTTC. Protein product: CASSSASRETQYF.

The chain couples TRBV7-9 to TRBJ1-6, with D possibly matching TRBD1 (5 bases). Germline V CDR1 and CDR2: SEHNR, FQNEAQ (reference sequence). V was pared by 1 base and J by 9 bases, with 13 bases between. The CDR3 is 15 residues long. This CDR3 is CASSLGRGGGSPLHF. For the CDR3, the DNA is TGTGCCAGCAGCTTAGGGAGGGGAGGAGGTTCACCCCTCCACTTT.

This chain connects TRBV27 to TRBJ2-4; 11 nucleotides match TRBD1. Germline lookup yields CDR1 MNHEY and CDR2 SMNVEV (reference sequence). The CDR3 spans 18 residues. V was pared by 2 bases and J by 3 bases, with 9 bases of the junction left unmatched. The CDR3 DNA reads as TGTGCCAGCAGTTTACGAGGACAGGGGGCTTTCGTCAAAAACATTCAGTACTTC. This encodes CASSLRGQGAFVKNIQYF.

This sequence joins TRBV5-6 and TRBJ1-6, with 7 bases matching TRBD1. Germline V gene lookup returns CDR1 SGHDT and CDR2 YYEEEE. The CDR3 covers 16 residues. V shed 3 bases, J shed 2 bases, and the junction held 5 bases outside the gene matches. The CDR3 sequence is CASSSRQGAYNSPLHF. CDR3 in DNA: TGTGCCAGCAGCTCCCGACAGGGAGCCTATAATTCACCCCTCCACTTT.